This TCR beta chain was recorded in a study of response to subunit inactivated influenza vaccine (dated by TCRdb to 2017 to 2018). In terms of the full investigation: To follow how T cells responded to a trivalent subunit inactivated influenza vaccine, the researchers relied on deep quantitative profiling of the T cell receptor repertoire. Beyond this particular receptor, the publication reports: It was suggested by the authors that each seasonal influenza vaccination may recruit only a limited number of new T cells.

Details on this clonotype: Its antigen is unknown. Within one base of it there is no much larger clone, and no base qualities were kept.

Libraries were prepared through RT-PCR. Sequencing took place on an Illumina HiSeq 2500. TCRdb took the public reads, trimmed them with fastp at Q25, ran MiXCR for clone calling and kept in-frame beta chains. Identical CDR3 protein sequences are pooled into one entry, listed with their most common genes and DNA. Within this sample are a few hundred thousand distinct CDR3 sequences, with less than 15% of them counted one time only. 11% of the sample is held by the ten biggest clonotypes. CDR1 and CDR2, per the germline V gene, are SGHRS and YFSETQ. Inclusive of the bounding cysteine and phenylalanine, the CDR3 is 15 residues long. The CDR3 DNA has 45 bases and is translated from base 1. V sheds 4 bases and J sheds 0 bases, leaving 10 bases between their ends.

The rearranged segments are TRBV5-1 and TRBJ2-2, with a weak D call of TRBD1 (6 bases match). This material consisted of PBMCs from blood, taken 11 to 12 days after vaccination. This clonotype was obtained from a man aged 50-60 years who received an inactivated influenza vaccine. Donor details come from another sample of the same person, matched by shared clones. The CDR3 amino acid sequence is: CASSNGTPNTGELFF. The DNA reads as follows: TGCGCCAGCAGCAACGGGACACCGAACACCGGGGAGCTGTTTTTT.